The 9 T cell receptor beta chains below were found in one sample sequenced in a study of CD8+ T cells in alopecia areata. Treatment described: oral pan-JAK inhibitor, 5-10 mg twice daily. cDNA serving as the sequencing template came from extracted, reverse transcribed RNA. Sequencing was performed with immunoSEQ multiplex PCR; in TCRdb, only in-frame clones are kept and a portion is missing. The sample shows 150,000 to 200,000 clones, just under 65% of them seen only once. This material consisted of CD4+ T cells sorted from blood, taken at week 49, from a patient treated with tofacitinib. Receptor source: a human donor with alopecia areata.

This chain joins TRBV18 and TRBJ2-5; no definite D call. CDR1 is KGHSH, CDR2 LQKENI, per germline. This CDR3 spans 12 amino acids. The V end lost 6 bases, the J end lost 5 bases, and 10 bases lay between the germline ends. The CDR3 coding sequence is TGTGCCAGCTCCCCTACATCGGAGACCCAGTACTTC. It specifies CASSPTSETQYF.

This clone was observed once. This chain connects TRBV5-1 to TRBJ1-1; D might be TRBD1 (6 bases). The germline CDR1 and CDR2 sequences are SGHRS and YFSETQ. V lost 1 base to trimming and J lost 8 bases, with 9 bases between them. The CDR3 is 12 residues long. The CDR3 is CASSLITGEAFF. The CDR3 region has the DNA TGCGCCAGCAGCTTGATAACAGGGGAAGCTTTCTTT.

The chain carries TRBV7-2 and TRBJ2-7; D ambiguous. Germline assignment: CDR1 SGHTA and CDR2 FQGNSA. Trimming cost V 5 bases and J 6 bases, with 11 bases left between them. The CDR3 extends over 12 amino acids. This chain's CDR3 is CASSLFFGEQYF. The DNA for the CDR3 is TGTGCCAGCAGCCTCTTCTTCGGCGAGCAGTACTTC.

The chain joins TRBV29-1 to TRBJ1-1; 9 bases are shared with TRBD1. This CDR3 is built from 14 residues. Germline lookup yields CDR1 SQVTM and CDR2 ANQGSEA. Trimming removed 7 bases from V and 0 bases from J; junction bases left unmatched: 6. The CDR3 DNA is TGCAGCGGTAAACAGGGGGCACTGAACACTGAAGCTTTCTTT. Its translation: CSGKQGALNTEAFF.

This clone has only one observation. The chain uses TRBV5-1 and TRBJ1-1; D is unclear. Germline loops: CDR1 SGHRS, CDR2 YFSETQ. The CDR3 spans 14 residues. Deletions cut 0 bases from V and 7 bases from J, with 13 bases between. The CDR3 DNA reads as TGCGCCAGCAGCTTGGCCGACGGCAGAGGTGAAGCTTTCTTT. As protein: CASSLADGRGEAFF.

This clone has a handful of counts. J is TRBJ2-3 and V is TRBV7-2; D is unclear. Germline V gives CDR1 SGHTA, CDR2 FQGNSA. V shed 3 bases and J shed 2 bases, with 9 bases lying between them. The CDR3 is 14 residues long. In DNA form, the CDR3 reads TGTGCCAGCAGCTTCCAGATATCCACAGATACGCAGTATTTT. Its translation: CASSFQISTDTQYF. The variable domain in full, with the rest retrieved from reference TRBV7-2 and TRBJ2-3, is GAGVSQSPSNKVTEKGKDVELRCDPISGHTALYWYRQSLGQGLEFLIYFQGNSAPDKSGLPSDRFSAERTGGSVSTLTIQRTQQEDSAVYLCASSFQISTDTQYFGPGTRLTVL.

This clone was counted at least ten times. This rearrangement joins TRBV7-2 to TRBJ1-1; tentatively, D is TRBD1 (6 bases). V lost 7 bases, J lost 2 bases, and 14 bases lay in between. CDR3 size: 14 residues. Germline CDR1 and CDR2: SGHTA and FQGNSA. The CDR3 reads CASTLAGVNTEAFF. As DNA, the CDR3 is TGTGCCAGCACCCTCGCAGGGGTCAACACTGAAGCTTTCTTT.

This chain connects TRBV30 to TRBJ1-1; TRBD1 aligns across 7 bases. J lost 5 bases, V lost 1 base, and 4 bases had no gene match. CDR3 length: 13 amino acids. Germline lookup yields CDR1 GTSNPN and CDR2 SVGIG (reference sequence). The CDR3 sequence: CAWSGDRKTEAFF. CDR3 in DNA: TGTGCCTGGAGTGGGGACAGAAAGACTGAAGCTTTCTTT.

The chain has TRBV30 and TRBJ1-5; D uncertain. The V and J ends lost 0 bases and 4 bases respectively, with 10 bases between them. The CDR3 spans 14 residues. Germline lookup yields CDR1 GTSNPN and CDR2 SVGIG (reference sequence). This CDR3 reads CAWSVLGANQPQHF. For the CDR3, the DNA is TGTGCCTGGAGTGTACTCGGCGCAAATCAGCCCCAGCATTTT.